The 31 T cell receptor beta chains reported below all come from one sample, sequenced in a study of T cells in Graves' hyperthyroidism and ophthalmopathy. Amplified TCR beta CDR3 regions came from RNA transcripts. First-round RT-PCR targeting the TCR CDR3 was performed with the HTBI primer set. TCRdb recomputed calls from the multiplex PCR reads with MiXCR, one row per CDR3 protein. The repertoire consists of approximately 640,000 distinct CDR3 sequences, with 45% occurring once and the leading ten covering less than 9%. The sequenced sample consisted of peripheral blood or thyroid tissue (not recorded which). All receptors derive from an adult man with Graves' disease, either hyperthyroidism or ophthalmopathy (not recorded which).

This clonotype was seen only a few times. The genes are TRBV6-1 and TRBJ2-2; D not certain. The CDR3 has 15 amino acids. The germline V and J ends were trimmed by 4 bases and 4 bases, with 13 bases remaining between them. CDR1 and CDR2 from the germline V gene are MNHNS and SASEGT. CDR3 sequence reads: CASSVLGRGTGELFF. The CDR3 bases are TGTGCCAGCAGTGTGCTGGGCCGTGGCACCGGGGAGCTGTTTTTT.

The sample holds many counts of this clonotype. V gene TRBV29-1 combines with J gene TRBJ1-2; no definite D call. Trimming stripped 0 bases from V and 0 bases from J, with 14 bases between. Germline V lookup: CDR1 SQVTM, CDR2 ANQGSEA. CDR3 size: 16 residues. Written as DNA, the CDR3 is TGCAGCGTTGAAGAAAGTGGTAGGGCGACTAACTATGGCTACACCTTC. Amino acid sequence: CSVEESGRATNYGYTF.

This clonotype appeared many times. V usage is TRBV4-1 and J usage is TRBJ1-6; 7 bases fit TRBD1. After removal of 3 bases from V and 10 bases from J, the junction contained 6 bases not matched to a gene. CDR3 length equals 14 residues. Per germline, CDR1 MGHRA and CDR2 YSYEKL. CDR3 protein: CASSQRGLLSPLHF. CDR3 bases: TGCGCCAGCAGCCAGAGGGGGCTCTTGTCACCCCTCCACTTT.

The chain links TRBV4-2 to TRBJ2-3; 9 bases match TRBD2. In germline, CDR1 is LGHNA, CDR2 YNFKEQ. The CDR3 runs to 15 residues. V was clipped by 4 bases and J by 2 bases; unmatched bases: 4. Here the CDR3 DNA reads TGTGCCAGCAGCCGCCGGACTAGCGCCACAGATACGCAGTATTTT. Protein: CASSRRTSATDTQYF.

A word on this clonotype: Germline is not matched at one junction end, which may reflect a read error. The chain is built from TRBV7-9 and TRBJ2-7, with 9 bases that match TRBD2. The CDR3 contains 15 residues. Germline-derived CDR1 and CDR2 are SEHNR and FQNEAQ (reference sequence). The CDR3 region has the DNA TGCGCCAGCAGCCAGACGACTAGCGGTCTCTACGAGCAGTACTTC. As protein: CASSQTTSGLYEQYF. The entire variable domain, with the rest obtained from reference TRBV7-9 and TRBJ2-7, is as follows: DTGVSQNPRHKITKRGQNVTFRCDPISEHNRLYWYRQTLGQGPEFLTYFQNEAQLEKSRLLSDRFSAERPKGSFSTLEIQRTEQGDSAMYLCASSQTTSGLYEQYFGPGTRLTVT.

The chain combines TRBV15 with TRBJ2-7; the match to TRBD1 covers 9 bases. V shed 3 bases, J shed 7 bases, and the junction held 10 bases outside the gene matches. The CDR3 is made up of 15 amino acids. Germline V gene lookup returns CDR1 LNHNV and CDR2 YYDKDF (reference sequence). Here the CDR3 reads CATSSVGTGSWEQYF. CDR3 bases: TGTGCCACCAGCAGCGTCGGGACAGGGTCTTGGGAGCAGTACTTC.

The chain recombines TRBV2 with TRBJ2-3; weak D call: TRBD2 (6 bases). Per the germline V gene, CDR1 is SNHLY and CDR2 is FYNNEI. Trimming shortened V by 7 bases and J by 6 bases, and 14 bases separated the two germline ends. CDR3 length: 13 residues. The CDR3 DNA follows: TGTGCCAGCACCCCCGGGAGTTCGGATACGCAGTATTTT. It specifies CASTPGSSDTQYF.

This clonotype was counted ten times or more. The rearrangement joins TRBV2 to TRBJ1-2, with D tentatively TRBD1 (5 bases). V was pared by 6 bases and J by 5 bases, with 10 bases between. The CDR3 covers 12 residues. CDR1 and CDR2 from the germline V gene are SNHLY and FYNNEI. The chain's CDR3 is CASRQDSYGYTF. The DNA of the CDR3 is TGTGCCAGCAGACAGGATTCATATGGCTACACCTTC.

At least ten counts were recorded for this clonotype. V is TRBV9 and J is TRBJ1-2; 7 nucleotides match TRBD1. CDR1 and CDR2 from the germline V gene are SGDLS and YYNGEE. The CDR3 runs 12 residues. Germline trimming cut 3 bases from V and 8 bases from J; bases unmatched to any gene: 4. The CDR3 region has the DNA TGTGCCAGCAGCGCGGGACAGATGGGCTACACCTTC. It encodes CASSAGQMGYTF.

The CDR3 coding sequence is TGTGCCAGCAGTTACGGAGAGGGGGGCGTACACACTGAAGCTTTCTTT. Amino acids: CASSYGEGGVHTEAFF. This rearrangement joins TRBV28 to TRBJ1-1; maybe TRBD1 (6 bases). CDR1 and CDR2 from the germline V gene are MDHEN and SYDVKM. Trimming pared 4 bases from V and 3 bases from J, leaving 18 bases between. This CDR3 is 16 amino acids long. The whole variable domain, filled in from reference TRBV28 and TRBJ1-1, reads DVKVTQSSRYLVKRTGEKVFLECVQDMDHENMFWYRQDPGLGLRLIYFSYDVKMKEKGDIPEGYSVSREKKERFSLILESASTNQTSMYLCASSYGEGGVHTEAFFGQGTRLTVV.

This clonotype was seen repeatedly, ten times or more. A read error may produce the germline difference seen at one junction end. J is TRBJ1-2 and V is TRBV5-1, with D unresolved. This CDR3 has 13 amino acids. Germline CDR1 reads SGHRS; CDR2 reads YFSETQ. The CDR3 sequence is CASSFGANYGYTF. CDR3 nucleotide sequence: TGTGCCAGCAGCTTTGGCGCTAACTATGGCTACACCTTC. Full variable domain (outside the CDR3, taken from reference TRBV5-1 and TRBJ1-2): KAGVTQTPRYLIKTRGQQVTLSCSPISGHRSVSWYQQTPGQGLQFLFEYFSETQRNKGNFPGRFSGRQFSNSRSEMNVSTLELGDSALYLCASSFGANYGYTFGSGTRLTVV.

CDR3 sequence (DNA): TGTGCCAGCAACCGAACAGAGAACACTGAAGCTTTCTTT. This encodes CASNRTENTEAFF. The rearrangement joins TRBV7-9 to TRBJ1-1; D not resolved. V lost 7 bases and J 1 base, leaving 10 bases between the germline ends. The germline V gene has CDR1 SEHNR and CDR2 FQNEAQ (reference sequence). The CDR3 has 13 residues.

This clonotype was counted at least ten times. This chain links TRBV12-3 or TRBV12-4 with TRBJ1-2; maybe TRBD1 (6 bases). The CDR3 totals 14 residues. V shed 6 bases and J shed 2 bases, with 13 bases lying between them. CDR3 residues: CASRQLGQNYGYTF. CDR3 DNA: TGTGCCAGCAGACAACTAGGACAGAACTATGGCTACACCTTC.

The chain has TRBV7-6 and TRBJ1-2, with D unresolved. Germline-derived CDR1 and CDR2 are SGHVS and FNYEAQ. This CDR3 comprises 13 residues. Deletions cut 3 bases from V and 7 bases from J, with 12 bases between. The CDR3 loop is CASSLWGFGGYTF. In DNA form, the CDR3 reads TGTGCCAGCAGCTTGTGGGGTTTTGGTGGCTACACCTTC.

The V call is TRBV20-1, the J call TRBJ2-5; 9 bases fit TRBD1. From germline, CDR1 is DFQATT and CDR2 SNEGSKA (reference sequence). V lost 3 bases, J lost 3 bases, and 2 bases stayed unmatched. The CDR3 has 13 amino acids. CDR3 region: CSARRQGEETQYF. The CDR3 DNA sequence: TGCAGTGCTAGGCGACAGGGGGAAGAGACCCAGTACTTC.

CDR3 amino acids: CASSFGRANSPLHF. Written as DNA, the CDR3 is TGTGCCAGCAGCTTCGGACGGGCAAATTCACCCCTCCACTTT. This rearrangement joins TRBV13 to TRBJ1-6; D is ambiguous. This CDR3 spans 14 amino acids. CDR1 and CDR2 (germline): PRHDT, FYEKMQ (reference sequence). Trimming removed 3 bases at V and 7 bases at J, with 10 bases between.

The J gene is TRBJ1-2, the V gene TRBV19; 10 positions match TRBD1. Germline V gene sequence: CDR1 LNHDA, CDR2 SQIVND (reference sequence). The length of the CDR3 is 14 residues. Trimming cost V 7 bases and J 6 bases; bases outside gene matches: 8. CDR3 DNA: TGTGCCAGTACCCTGGGACAGGGGTCGCATGGCTACACCTTC. Translation: CASTLGQGSHGYTF.

This chain links TRBV12-3 or TRBV12-4 with TRBJ1-2, with TRBD1 matching over 7 bases. The junction had 8 bases not matched to a gene; V was cut back by 5 bases and J by 2 bases. This CDR3 has 15 amino acids. CDR3 region: CASSNRGRRNYGYTF. The CDR3 DNA follows: TGTGCCAGCAGTAATAGGGGGCGTAGGAACTATGGCTACACCTTC.

The rearrangement joins TRBV25-1 to TRBJ2-7, with a weak D call TRBD2 (6 bases). V lost 10 bases, J lost 3 bases, and 16 bases lay in between. Looked up from germline, CDR1 is MGHDK and CDR2 is SYGVNS. There are 13 residues in the CDR3. CDR3 DNA sequence: TGTGCCACCGAGGTAGGGAGGAACTACGAGCAGTACTTC. Protein: CATEVGRNYEQYF.

This chain joins TRBV12-3 or TRBV12-4 and TRBJ1-5; D is unresolved. Trimming took 3 bases from V and 6 from J, leaving 12 bases between them. The length of the CDR3 is 14 residues. The CDR3 nucleotides read TGTGCCAGCAGTTTCCCCGGGCTCGGTCAGCCCCAGCATTTT. This gives the protein CASSFPGLGQPQHF.

The chain links TRBV5-1 to TRBJ1-6; D not resolved. The CDR3 sequence is 16 residues long. Between the trimmed V and J ends, which lost 4 bases and 0 bases, there was a span of 11 bases. CDR1 and CDR2 from the germline V gene are SGHRS and YFSETQ. CDR3 in amino acids: CASSPEVISYNSPLHF. The CDR3 nucleotides read TGCGCCAGCAGCCCGGAGGTAATCTCCTATAATTCACCCCTCCACTTT.

The CDR3 DNA follows: TGCGCCAGCAGCTTGAATCCGGGACAGGGGGGAACTGAAGCTTTCTTT. It is translated as CASSLNPGQGGTEAFF. The V gene is TRBV5-1, the J gene TRBJ1-1; 11 bases align to TRBD1. The V gene end was trimmed by 1 base and the J gene end by 5 bases; junction bases not matched to a gene: 7. The CDR3 consists of 16 residues. Germline V gene data show CDR1 as SGHRS and CDR2 as YFSETQ.

This clonotype was recorded a few times. The J gene is TRBJ2-7, the V gene TRBV12-3 or TRBV12-4; TRBD1 agrees at 7 bases. J lost 2 bases, V lost 6 bases, and 10 bases had no gene match. The CDR3 runs 15 residues. CDR3 in amino acids: CASSPQRGQAYEQYF. For the CDR3, the DNA is TGTGCCAGCAGCCCGCAGAGGGGGCAGGCCTACGAGCAGTACTTC.

The chain has TRBV15 and TRBJ2-7; D is possibly TRBD2 (5 bases). Germline values: CDR1 LNHNV, CDR2 YYDKDF (reference sequence). The V and J ends lost 0 bases and 3 bases respectively, with 12 bases between them. The CDR3 consists of 15 residues. CDR3 loop: CATSRDLLASYEQYF. DNA for the CDR3: TGTGCCACCAGCAGAGATCTTTTAGCGAGCTACGAGCAGTACTTC.

This clonotype has more than one count but fewer than ten. The chain joins TRBV7-9 to TRBJ2-7; the D gene could be TRBD1 or TRBD2 (5 bases each). Trimming took 5 bases from V and 4 from J, leaving 12 bases between them. Germline CDR1 reads SEHNR; CDR2 reads FQNEAQ (reference sequence). The CDR3 loop spans 13 amino acids. The CDR3 loop reads CASSQGVGYEQYF. The CDR3 DNA reads TGTGCCAGCAGCCAGGGAGTCGGGTACGAGCAGTACTTC.

This chain connects TRBV9 to TRBJ1-2, with a weak D call TRBD1 (5 bases). Deletions cut 6 bases from V and 4 bases from J, with 16 bases between. From germline, CDR1 is SGDLS and CDR2 YYNGEE. This CDR3 contains 14 residues. The chain's CDR3 is CASKPTGLSYGYTF. CDR3 nucleotide sequence: TGTGCCAGCAAACCCACAGGACTCAGCTATGGCTACACCTTC.

This clonotype occurred once. A much more abundant neighbour one base away suggests this may be a read error. This chain links TRBV5-4 with TRBJ1-2; a weak D match, TRBD1 (6 bases). Trimming took off 4 bases at V and 6 bases at J, with 10 bases between the two ends. CDR1 is SGHNT, CDR2 YYREEE, per germline (reference sequence). The CDR3 extends over 12 amino acids. CDR3 loop: CASSPGHHGYTF. DNA for the CDR3: TGTGCCAGCAGCCCGGGACACCATGGCTACACCTTC.

V gene TRBV25-1 combines with J gene TRBJ1-1; perhaps TRBD1 as D (5 bases). The ends were cut back, 6 bases at V and 7 bases at J, with 18 bases in the middle. The germline V gene has CDR1 MGHDK and CDR2 SYGVNS. The length of the CDR3 is 14 residues. The CDR3 bases are TGTGCCAGCAGCCAGACAGACAGAGCTGGTGAAGCTTTCTTT. It yields the protein CASSQTDRAGEAFF.

The V call is TRBV7-2, the J call TRBJ1-2, with unresolved D. Germline CDR1 reads SGHTA; CDR2 reads FQGNSA. V was clipped by 1 base and J by 3 bases, with 6 bases between them. The length of the CDR3 is 13 residues. The CDR3 DNA sequence: TGTGCCAGCAGCTTAGACATCGACTATGGCTACACCTTC. Translation: CASSLDIDYGYTF.

This clonotype appeared a few times. The rearrangement links TRBV12-3 or TRBV12-4 to TRBJ1-4; D ambiguous. Trimming left V 6 bases short and J 0 bases short, with 8 bases between. The CDR3 runs to 14 residues. The CDR3 spells CASSVSSTNEKLFF. The CDR3, as DNA: TGTGCCAGCAGCGTCAGCTCAACTAATGAAAAACTGTTTTTT.

The genes are TRBV10-3 and TRBJ2-7, with 7 bases aligning to TRBD1. This CDR3 spans 15 amino acids. Germline V CDR1 and CDR2: ENHRY, SYGVKD. Trimming at V came to 6 bases and at J to 1 base, leaving 9 bases not matched to a gene. The CDR3 here is CAISLVRGSSYEQYF. The CDR3 DNA sequence: TGTGCCATCAGCTTAGTCAGGGGGTCTTCCTACGAGCAGTACTTC.